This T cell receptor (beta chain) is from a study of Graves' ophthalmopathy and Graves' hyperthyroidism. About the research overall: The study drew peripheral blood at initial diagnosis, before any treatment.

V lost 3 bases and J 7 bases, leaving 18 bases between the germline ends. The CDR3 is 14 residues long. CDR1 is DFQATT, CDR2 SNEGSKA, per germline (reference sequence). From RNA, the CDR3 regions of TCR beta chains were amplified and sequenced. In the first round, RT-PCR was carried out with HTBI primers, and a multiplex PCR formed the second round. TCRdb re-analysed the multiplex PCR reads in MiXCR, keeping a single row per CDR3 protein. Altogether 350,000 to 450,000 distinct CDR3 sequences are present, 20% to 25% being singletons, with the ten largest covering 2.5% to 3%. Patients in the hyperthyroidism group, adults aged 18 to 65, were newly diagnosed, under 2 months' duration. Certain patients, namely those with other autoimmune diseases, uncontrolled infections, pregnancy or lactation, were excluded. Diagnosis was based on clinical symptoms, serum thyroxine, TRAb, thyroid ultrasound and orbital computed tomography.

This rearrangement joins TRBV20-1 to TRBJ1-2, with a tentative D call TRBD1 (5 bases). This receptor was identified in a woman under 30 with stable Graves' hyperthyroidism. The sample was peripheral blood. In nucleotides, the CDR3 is TGCAGTGCTAGGTCCTCGGGGCAGCCGCTTGGCTACACCTTC. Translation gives CSARSSGQPLGYTF.